The 22 T cell receptor beta chains presented below share a single source sample, sequenced in a study of T cells expressing NK-cell markers. TCRdb re-called the 5' RACE reads; every CDR3 protein appears as one record, without DNA. The data show 400,000 or so distinct CDR3 sequences, and the top ten clones hold over 8.5%. The sample taken for sequencing was blood T cells: a sorted CD56 or NKG2C T cell subset, CD4+ or CD8+ T cells, or bulk PBMC T cells (not recorded which). Receptors were obtained from a woman aged 50 to 65 in good health.

This chain joins TRBV2 and TRBJ1-2; the D gene TCRdb calls, TRBD1, cannot be checked with no DNA. This CDR3 contains 19 residues. CDR1 is SNHLY and CDR2 is FYNNEI in the germline V gene. The CDR3 spells CASSEAVPRRIRVGYGYTF.

This chain connects TRBV5-1 to TRBJ1-1. The germline V gene has CDR1 SGHRS and CDR2 YFSETQ. The CDR3 spans 14 residues. CDR3: CASSLVATNTEAFF.

This sequence joins TRBV7-8 and TRBJ2-7; TCRdb calls TRBD2, which cannot be checked without DNA. Germline CDR1 reads SGHVS; CDR2 reads FQNEAQ. This CDR3 is 15 amino acids long. The CDR3 reads CASSRNSGTSYEQYF. Together with reference TRBV7-8 and TRBJ2-7, the CDR3 gives the full variable domain: GAGVSQSPRYKVAKRGQDVALRCDPISGHVSLFWYQQALGQGPEFLTYFQNEAQLDKSGLPSDRFFAERPEGSVSTLKIQRTQQEDSAVYLCASSRNSGTSYEQYFGPGTRLTVT.

This chain links TRBV29-1 with TRBJ2-5; absent DNA, TCRdb's TRBD2 call cannot be checked. Germline V gene lookup returns CDR1 SQVTM and CDR2 ANQGSEA. The CDR3 is made up of 15 amino acids. The CDR3 is CSVVGARTIQETQYF.

The chain links TRBV7-2 to TRBJ2-1; TCRdb's D call of TRBD2 is untestable without DNA. Germline loops: CDR1 SGHTA, CDR2 FQGNSA. This CDR3 contains 11 residues. CDR3 sequence: CASIREGLWFF.

The chain uses TRBV12-3 or TRBV12-4 and TRBJ2-7. There are 13 residues in the CDR3. The CDR3 sequence: CASSYRGSHEQYF.

V and J are TRBV11-1 and TRBJ2-5; TCRdb's assignment of TRBD2 cannot be checked, as there is no DNA. Germline assignment: CDR1 SGHAT and CDR2 FQDESV (reference sequence). CDR3 size: 14 residues. The CDR3 reads CASSPGEGLKTQYF.

The chain employs TRBV2 and TRBJ2-1. CDR1 and CDR2 (germline): SNHLY, FYNNEI. This CDR3 is built from 17 residues. CDR3 sequence reads: CASSADDHRVGRDEQFF.

CDR3 sequence: CAIRPDRGAEAFF. The J gene is TRBJ1-1, the V gene TRBV10-3; without DNA, the TCRdb call of TRBD1 cannot be checked. The CDR3 is 13 residues long. Germline V gene sequence: CDR1 ENHRY, CDR2 SYGVKD.

J is TRBJ2-3 and V is TRBV29-1. Germline CDR1 and CDR2: SQVTM and ANQGSEA. The length of the CDR3 is 14 residues. The CDR3 protein is CSVEGQTSTDTQYF.

The V and J genes are TRBV18 and TRBJ2-3. Germline V lookup: CDR1 KGHSH, CDR2 LQKENI. The CDR3 is made up of 14 amino acids. CDR3 in amino acids: CASSPTAGGDTQYF.

The chain couples TRBV6-6 to TRBJ2-3. Germline-derived CDR1 and CDR2 are MNHNY and SVGAGI (reference sequence). The CDR3 is 17 residues long. CDR3 region: CASSYTPWSRSTDTQYF.

The rearrangement uses TRBV20-1 and TRBJ1-2. The CDR3 sequence is 14 residues long. The germline CDR1 and CDR2 sequences are DFQATT and SNEGSKA (reference sequence). The CDR3 is CSARAYLSSGGYTF.

The chain employs TRBV7-9 and TRBJ2-1; absent DNA, TCRdb's TRBD2 call cannot be checked. The CDR3 covers 18 residues. Looked up from germline, CDR1 is SEHNR and CDR2 is FQNEAQ (reference sequence). The CDR3: CASSPHSGLAGSYNEQFF.

The V call is TRBV11-3, the J call TRBJ2-1; TCRdb calls TRBD2, which cannot be checked without DNA. CDR3 size: 14 residues. From germline, CDR1 is SGHNT and CDR2 YENEEA. The CDR3 here is CASSSTGLVNEQFF.

The rearrangement joins TRBV10-3 to TRBJ2-1; as DNA is missing, the TRBD1 call by TCRdb cannot be tested. The CDR3 is made up of 21 amino acids. The germline V gene has CDR1 ENHRY and CDR2 SYGVKD. CDR3: CAISEYLRGQGAPVDWNEQFF.

The J gene is TRBJ2-2, the V gene TRBV6-6; TCRdb lists TRBD1, though no DNA is available to test this call. This CDR3 is built from 12 residues. Per germline, CDR1 MNHNY and CDR2 SVGAGI (reference sequence). Here the CDR3 reads CAGRQGIGELFF.

The rearrangement links TRBV20-1 to TRBJ2-4; without DNA, the TCRdb call of TRBD1 cannot be checked. This CDR3 has 16 residues. Per the germline V gene, CDR1 is DFQATT and CDR2 is SNEGSKA (reference sequence). CDR3 sequence: CSASRGRESAKNIQYF.

The rearrangement uses TRBV3-1 and TRBJ2-2; as DNA is missing, the TRBD1 call by TCRdb cannot be tested. CDR1 is LGHDT, CDR2 YNNKEL, per germline (reference sequence). The CDR3 has 22 residues. CDR3 amino acids: CASSQDLQTGRRLARYTGELFF.

The chain recombines TRBV20-1 with TRBJ2-1; TCRdb lists TRBD2, though no DNA is available to test this call. The CDR3 covers 18 residues. Germline V lookup: CDR1 DFQATT, CDR2 SNEGSKA (reference sequence). CDR3 in amino acids: CSARDSVSGRAFYNEQFF.

The rearrangement links TRBV10-3 to TRBJ2-3; TCRdb's D call of TRBD1 is untestable without DNA. The germline gives CDR1 ENHRY, CDR2 SYGVKD. CDR3 length equals 17 residues. The CDR3 reads CAISESFRQGAEDTQYF.

The chain recombines TRBV7-3 with TRBJ2-2. Per germline, CDR1 SGHTA and CDR2 FQGTGA. CDR3 length equals 15 residues. CDR3 region: CASSLLGANTGELFF.